This T cell receptor (beta chain) was obtained from a study of cytomegalovirus exposure and HLA in healthy donors. Study-wide points: Among the sequence variants, a highly shared cluster was likely an artifact of sequencing.

Germline V lookup: CDR1 MNHNY, CDR2 SVGAGI (reference sequence). The length of the CDR3 is 14 residues. A word on this clone: Its antigen is not identified.

The PCR ran on 60 Vbeta and 13 Jbeta primers. This table comes from immunoSEQ multiplex PCR, and its TCRdb copy is limited to in-frame clones, with some not included. The repertoire table contains 30,000 to 45,000 clones. The chain carries TRBV6-6 and TRBJ2-5; 9 nucleotides line up with TRBD2. TRBJ2-7 explains the end of the DNA better; the J call may be wrong. The source is a man in his forties in good health and CMV-seropositive. Sequencing input: PBMCs. The CDR3 bases are TGTGCCAGCAGGTTAGCGGGAGAGGGGAACGAGCAGTACTTC. Translated, it gives CASRLAGEGNEQYF.